This note documents a single TCR beta chain sequence. Germline V lookup: CDR1 ENHRY, CDR2 SYGVKD. V was pared by 10 bases and J by 1 base, with 7 bases of the junction left unmatched. The CDR3 runs to 14 residues. Some clones are missing from TCRdb's copy, which holds only in-frame ones; the method was immunoSEQ multiplex PCR. The table lists around 190,000 clones, about 90% of them singletons, with about 1.4% in the top ten. This entry comes from a study of control samples from healthy donors and cancer patients. The V gene is TRBV10-3, the J gene TRBJ1-1; TRBD1 matches at 9 bases. The sequenced sample was blood. The receptor's source is a woman between 50 and 59 years old in good health. This CDR3 reads CATGTGPSNTEAFF. The CDR3 DNA reads as TGTGCCACCGGGACAGGGCCGTCGAACACTGAAGCTTTCTTT.